The text below deals with one T cell receptor beta chain. The CDR3 has 15 residues. CDR1 MNHEY and CDR2 SMNVEV come from the germline V gene (reference sequence). V dropped 6 bases and J dropped 2 bases, with 17 bases sitting between them. The data belong to a study of blood T cells in healthy people across ages. PCR was performed a second time for roughly 7 to 11 cycles using a sample-barcoded 5' primer and a J-beta primer mix. Each CDR3 protein is one row after TCRdb ran MiXCR on the 5' RACE reads. The sample consists of nearly 800,000 distinct CDR3 sequences, around 25% of them appearing once. The data were also submitted as part of a second study, on T cells of mothers and their children.

The gene calls are TRBV27 and TRBJ2-7; D might be TRBD2 (5 bases). Material for sequencing was blood. This sequence was found in a boy aged 5-17 years in good health. The chain's CDR3 is CASSPGRRNTYEQYF. As DNA, the CDR3 is TGTGCCAGCAGCCCCGGCCGGAGGAATACCTACGAGCAGTACTTC.